This T cell receptor beta chain comes out of a study of OX40 agonist ivuxolimab in advanced cancers. The study, taken as a whole, reports: In the expanded peripheral T cells, antigen specificity was never determined.

Assay used: immunoSEQ multiplex PCR; TCRdb lists only in-frame clones, some missing. The sample gives 25,000 to 35,000 clones, approximately 81% of which show up once; roughly a sixth is in the top ten. Patients were excluded for autoimmune disease history or systemic immunosuppression. Note on this clone: Its matching antigen is unknown.

From germline, CDR1 is MDHEN and CDR2 SYDVKM. The J segment lost 5 bases and the V segment lost 5 bases, leaving 10 bases of the junction unmatched. The CDR3 has 16 residues. This sequence originates from an adult with an advanced solid tumor such as melanoma, head and neck, liver or kidney cancer. The chain joins TRBV28 to TRBJ1-5, with 9 bases matching TRBD1. The sample in question was CD4+ or CD8+ T cells sorted from blood, obtained in a trial of the OX40 agonist ivuxolimab. The CDR3: CASSLPYTGGHQPQHF. Written as DNA, the CDR3 is TGTGCCAGCAGTCTACCGTATACAGGGGGCCATCAGCCCCAGCATTTT.